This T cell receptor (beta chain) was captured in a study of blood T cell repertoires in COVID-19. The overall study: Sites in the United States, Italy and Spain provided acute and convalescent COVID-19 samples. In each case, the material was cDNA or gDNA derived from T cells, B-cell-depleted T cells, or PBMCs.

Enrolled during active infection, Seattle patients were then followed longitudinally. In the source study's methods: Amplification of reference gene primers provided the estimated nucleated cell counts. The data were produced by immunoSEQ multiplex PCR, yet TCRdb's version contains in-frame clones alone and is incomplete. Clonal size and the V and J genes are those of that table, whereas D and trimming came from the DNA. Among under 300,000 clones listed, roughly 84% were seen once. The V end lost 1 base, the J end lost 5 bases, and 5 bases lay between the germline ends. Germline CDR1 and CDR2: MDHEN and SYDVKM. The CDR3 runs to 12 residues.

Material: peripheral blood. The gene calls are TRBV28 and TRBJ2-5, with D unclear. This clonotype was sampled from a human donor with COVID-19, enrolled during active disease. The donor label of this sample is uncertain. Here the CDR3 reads CASSLSGETQYF. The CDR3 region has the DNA TGTGCCAGCAGTTTATCGGGTGAGACCCAGTACTTC.